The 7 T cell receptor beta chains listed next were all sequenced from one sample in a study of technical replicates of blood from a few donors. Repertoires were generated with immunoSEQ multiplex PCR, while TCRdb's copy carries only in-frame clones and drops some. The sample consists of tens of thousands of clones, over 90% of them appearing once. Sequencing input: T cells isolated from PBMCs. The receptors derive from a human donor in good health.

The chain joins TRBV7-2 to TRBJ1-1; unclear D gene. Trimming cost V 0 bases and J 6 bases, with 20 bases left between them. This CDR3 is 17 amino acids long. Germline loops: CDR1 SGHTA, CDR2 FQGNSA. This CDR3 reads CASSLATALVSTAEAFF. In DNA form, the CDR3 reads TGTGCCAGCAGCTTAGCCACAGCATTAGTCAGTACGGCTGAAGCTTTCTTT.

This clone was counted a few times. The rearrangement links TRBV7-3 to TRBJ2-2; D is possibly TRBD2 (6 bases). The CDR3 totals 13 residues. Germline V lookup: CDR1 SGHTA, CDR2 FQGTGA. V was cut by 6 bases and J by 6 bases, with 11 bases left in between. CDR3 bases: TGTGCCAGCAGTAGACTAGGGGCCGGGGAGCTGTTTTTT. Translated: CASSRLGAGELFF.

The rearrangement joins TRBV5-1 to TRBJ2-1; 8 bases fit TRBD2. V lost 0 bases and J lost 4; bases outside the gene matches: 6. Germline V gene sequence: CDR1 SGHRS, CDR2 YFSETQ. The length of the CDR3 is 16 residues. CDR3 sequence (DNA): TGCGCCAGCAGCTTGGATGGCGGGAGGCCTTACAATGAGCAGTTCTTC. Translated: CASSLDGGRPYNEQFF.

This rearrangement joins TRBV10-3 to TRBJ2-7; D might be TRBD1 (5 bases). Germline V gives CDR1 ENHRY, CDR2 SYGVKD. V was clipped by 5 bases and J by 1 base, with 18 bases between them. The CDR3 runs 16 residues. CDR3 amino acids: CAISISRGTGSYEQYF. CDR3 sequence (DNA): TGTGCCATCAGTATATCGCGCGGTACAGGATCCTACGAGCAGTACTTC.

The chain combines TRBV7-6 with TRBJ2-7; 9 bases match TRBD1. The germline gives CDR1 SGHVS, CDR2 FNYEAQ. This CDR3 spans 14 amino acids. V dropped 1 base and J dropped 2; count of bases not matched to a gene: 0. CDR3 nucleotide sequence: TGTGCCAGCAGCTTAGGGACAGGGGCCTACGAGCAGTACTTC. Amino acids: CASSLGTGAYEQYF.

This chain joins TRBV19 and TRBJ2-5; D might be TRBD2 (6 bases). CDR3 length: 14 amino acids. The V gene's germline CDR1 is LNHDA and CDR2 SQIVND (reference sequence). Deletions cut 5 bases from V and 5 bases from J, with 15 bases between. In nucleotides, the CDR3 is TGTGCCAGTAGTTGGGACTCCTCCGAGGAGACCCAGTACTTC. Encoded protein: CASSWDSSEETQYF.

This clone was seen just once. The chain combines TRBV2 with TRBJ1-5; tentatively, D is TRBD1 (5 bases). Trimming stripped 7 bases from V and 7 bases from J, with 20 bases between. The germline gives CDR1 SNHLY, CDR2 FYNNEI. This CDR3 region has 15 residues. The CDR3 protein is CASNLDRGSRQPQHF. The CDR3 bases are TGTGCCAGCAACCTCGACAGAGGAAGCAGGCAGCCCCAGCATTTT.